This TCR beta chain stems from a study of neurological immune-mediated disorders. TCRdb used MiXCR to reprocess the 5' RACE reads, holding one entry per CDR3 protein. The sample includes approximately 80,000 distinct CDR3 sequences, around 4.7% of them seen just once. Whole-study results and caveats: On phylogenetic grouping, the repertoires of 18 of 34 multiple sclerosis patients fell within one related-CDR3 cluster, constituting a possible signature.

This clonotype showed up many times. The antigen remains undetermined. The time point here: longitudinal time-point 3. This clonotype was sampled from a woman aged 55-69 years with multiple sclerosis. The sample consisted of PBMCs.

In DNA, the CDR3 is TGTGCCAGCAGCTTAGCGTTGGGGAATAATTCACCCCTCCACTTT. Translating it yields CASSLALGNNSPLHF. V and J are TRBV7-8 and TRBJ1-6; D not resolved. Germline assignment: CDR1 SGHVS and CDR2 FQNEAQ. The CDR3 spans 15 residues. Trimming shortened V by 0 bases and J by 5 bases, and 8 bases separated the two germline ends. The variable domain in full, with the rest retrieved from reference TRBV7-8 and TRBJ1-6, is GAGVSQSPRYKVAKRGQDVALRCDPISGHVSLFWYQQALGQGPEFLTYFQNEAQLDKSGLPSDRFFAERPEGSVSTLKIQRTQQEDSAVYLCASSLALGNNSPLHFGNGTRLTVT.